This T cell receptor beta chain stems from a study of blood T cell repertoires in COVID-19. Source study methods: Cell counts per sample came from amplifying reference gene primers. Here immunoSEQ multiplex PCR was the method, and the copy in TCRdb shows in-frame clones only, minus some. From that table come the V and J calls and clone size; the DNA was used to work out D and trimming. Here the sample spans under 200,000 clones, around 90% being singletons. This clonotype originated in a man aged 60 to 69 with active or convalescent COVID-19. The sample consisted of peripheral blood.

DNA for the CDR3: TGTGCCTGGTTGGACACAGCTAACTATGGCTACACCTTC. It specifies CAWLDTANYGYTF. The J gene is TRBJ1-2, the V gene TRBV30, with TRBD1 as a possible D gene (5 bases). Germline V gene lookup returns CDR1 GTSNPN and CDR2 SVGIG (reference sequence). V lost 5 bases and J lost 0, with 10 bases in between. This CDR3 has 13 residues.